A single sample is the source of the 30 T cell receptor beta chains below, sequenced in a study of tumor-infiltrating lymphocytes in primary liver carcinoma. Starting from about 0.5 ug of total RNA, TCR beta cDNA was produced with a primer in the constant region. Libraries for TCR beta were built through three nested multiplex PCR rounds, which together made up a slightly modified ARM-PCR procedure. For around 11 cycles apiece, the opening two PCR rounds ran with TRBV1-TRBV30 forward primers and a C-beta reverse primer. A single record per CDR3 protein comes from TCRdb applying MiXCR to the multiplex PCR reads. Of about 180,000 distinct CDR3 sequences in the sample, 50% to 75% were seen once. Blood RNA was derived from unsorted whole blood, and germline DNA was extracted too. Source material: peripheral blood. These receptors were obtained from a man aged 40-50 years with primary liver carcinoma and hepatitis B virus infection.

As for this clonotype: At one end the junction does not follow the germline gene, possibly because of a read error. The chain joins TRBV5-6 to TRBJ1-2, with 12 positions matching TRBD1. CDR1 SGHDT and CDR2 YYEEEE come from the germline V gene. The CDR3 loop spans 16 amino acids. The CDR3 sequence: CTSSSGQGAQGYGYTF. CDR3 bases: TGTACCAGCAGCTCGGGACAGGGGGCGCAGGGCTATGGCTACACCTTC.

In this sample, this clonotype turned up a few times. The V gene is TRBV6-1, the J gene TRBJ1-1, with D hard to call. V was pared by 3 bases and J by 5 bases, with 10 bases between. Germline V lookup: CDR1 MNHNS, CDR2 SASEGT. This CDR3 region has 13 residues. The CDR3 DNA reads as TGTGCCAGCAGTGATGGGTGGGGAACTGAAGCTTTCTTT. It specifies CASSDGWGTEAFF.

The CDR3 DNA sequence: TGTGCCAGCAACACGACTCTGAGCTCCTACAATGAGCAGTTCTTC. It specifies CASNTTLSSYNEQFF. The chain recombines TRBV11-2 with TRBJ2-1; D is unresolved. Germline loops: CDR1 SGHAT, CDR2 FQNNGV. The V end lost 7 bases, the J end lost 0 bases, and 13 bases lay between the germline ends. The CDR3 length is 15 residues.

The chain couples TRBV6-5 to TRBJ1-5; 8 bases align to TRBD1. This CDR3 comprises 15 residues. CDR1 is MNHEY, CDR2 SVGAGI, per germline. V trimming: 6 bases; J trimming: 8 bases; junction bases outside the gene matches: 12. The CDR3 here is CASRRTGTGMEPQHF. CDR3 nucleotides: TGTGCCAGCAGGAGGACAGGGACGGGCATGGAGCCCCAGCATTTT.

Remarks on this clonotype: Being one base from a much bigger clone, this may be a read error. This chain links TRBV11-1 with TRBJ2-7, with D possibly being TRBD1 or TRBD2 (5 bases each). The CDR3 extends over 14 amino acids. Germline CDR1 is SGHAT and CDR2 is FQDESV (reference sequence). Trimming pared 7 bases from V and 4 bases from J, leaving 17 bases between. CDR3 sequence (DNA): TGTGCCAGCACCTCGGGAAGGGGCACTTACGAGCAGTACTTC. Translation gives CASTSGRGTYEQYF.

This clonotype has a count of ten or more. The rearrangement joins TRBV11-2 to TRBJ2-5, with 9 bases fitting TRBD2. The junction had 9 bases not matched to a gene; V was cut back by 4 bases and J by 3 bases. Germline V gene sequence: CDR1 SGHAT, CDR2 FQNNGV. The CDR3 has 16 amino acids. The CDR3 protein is CASSSNSGRGEETQYF. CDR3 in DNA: TGTGCCAGCAGCTCGAATAGCGGGAGAGGCGAAGAGACCCAGTACTTC.

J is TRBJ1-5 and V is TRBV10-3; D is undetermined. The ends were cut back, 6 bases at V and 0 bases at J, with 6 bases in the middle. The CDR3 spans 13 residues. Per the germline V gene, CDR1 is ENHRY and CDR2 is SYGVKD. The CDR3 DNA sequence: TGTGCCATCAGGGAGAATAGCAATCAGCCCCAGCATTTT. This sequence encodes CAIRENSNQPQHF.

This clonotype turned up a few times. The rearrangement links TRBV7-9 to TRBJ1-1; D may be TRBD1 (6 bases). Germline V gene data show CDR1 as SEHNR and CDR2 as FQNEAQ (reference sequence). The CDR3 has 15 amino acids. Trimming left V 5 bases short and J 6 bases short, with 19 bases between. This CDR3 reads CASSRQTGGSAEAFF. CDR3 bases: TGTGCCAGCAGCCGCCAGACAGGTGGGAGCGCTGAAGCTTTCTTT. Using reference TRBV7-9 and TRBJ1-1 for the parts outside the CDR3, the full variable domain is DTGVSQNPRHKITKRGQNVTFRCDPISEHNRLYWYRQTLGQGPEFLTYFQNEAQLEKSRLLSDRFSAERPKGSFSTLEIQRTEQGDSAMYLCASSRQTGGSAEAFFGQGTRLTVV.

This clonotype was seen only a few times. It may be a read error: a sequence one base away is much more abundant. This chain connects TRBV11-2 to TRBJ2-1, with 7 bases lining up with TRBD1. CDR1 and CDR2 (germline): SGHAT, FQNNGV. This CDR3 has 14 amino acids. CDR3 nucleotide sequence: TGTGCCAGCAGCTTACCGGGACAGCACAATGAGCTGTTCTTC. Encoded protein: CASSLPGQHNELFF.

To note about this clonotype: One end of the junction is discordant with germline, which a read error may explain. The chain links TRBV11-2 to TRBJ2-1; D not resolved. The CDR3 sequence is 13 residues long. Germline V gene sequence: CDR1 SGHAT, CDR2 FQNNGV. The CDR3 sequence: CVSSLETPGEQFF. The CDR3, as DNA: TGTGTCAGCAGCTTAGAAACTCCTGGTGAGCAGTTCTTC.

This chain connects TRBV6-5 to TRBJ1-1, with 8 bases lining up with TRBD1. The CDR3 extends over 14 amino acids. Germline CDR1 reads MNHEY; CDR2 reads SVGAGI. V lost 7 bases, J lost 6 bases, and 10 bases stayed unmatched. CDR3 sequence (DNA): TGTGCCAGCAATGACAGGGGTGCGGGATCTGAAGCTTTCTTT. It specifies CASNDRGAGSEAFF.

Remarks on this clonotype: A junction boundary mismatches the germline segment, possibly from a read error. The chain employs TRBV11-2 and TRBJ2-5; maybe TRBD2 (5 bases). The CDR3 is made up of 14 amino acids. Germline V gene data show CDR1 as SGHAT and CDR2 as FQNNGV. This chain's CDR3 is CASSGVEGGETHYF. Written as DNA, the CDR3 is TGTGCCAGCAGCGGAGTCGAGGGTGGGGAGACCCACTACTTC.

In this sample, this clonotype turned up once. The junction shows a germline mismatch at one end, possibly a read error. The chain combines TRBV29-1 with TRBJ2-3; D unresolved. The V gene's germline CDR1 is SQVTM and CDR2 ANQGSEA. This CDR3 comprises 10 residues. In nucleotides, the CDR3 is TGCAGCGTTGGCACATATACGCAGTATTTT. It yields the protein CSVGTYTQYF.

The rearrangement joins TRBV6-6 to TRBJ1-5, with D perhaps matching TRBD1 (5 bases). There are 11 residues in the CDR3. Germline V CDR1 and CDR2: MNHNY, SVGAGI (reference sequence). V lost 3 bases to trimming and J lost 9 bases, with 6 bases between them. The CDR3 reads CASSYRGPQHF. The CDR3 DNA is TGTGCCAGCAGTTATAGGGGGCCCCAGCATTTT.

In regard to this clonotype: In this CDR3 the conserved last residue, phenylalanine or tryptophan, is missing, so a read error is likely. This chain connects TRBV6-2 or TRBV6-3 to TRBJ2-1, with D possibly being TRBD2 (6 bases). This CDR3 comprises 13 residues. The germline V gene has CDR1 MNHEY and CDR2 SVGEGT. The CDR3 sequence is CACSSRLDNEQFL. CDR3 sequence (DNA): TGTGCCTGCAGTAGCCGACTAGACAATGAGCAGTTCTTA.

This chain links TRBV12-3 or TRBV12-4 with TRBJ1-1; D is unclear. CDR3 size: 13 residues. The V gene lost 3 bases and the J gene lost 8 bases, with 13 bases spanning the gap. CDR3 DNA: TGTGCCAGCAGTTTCGTCGAGGGTCCCGAAGCTTTCTTT. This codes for CASSFVEGPEAFF.

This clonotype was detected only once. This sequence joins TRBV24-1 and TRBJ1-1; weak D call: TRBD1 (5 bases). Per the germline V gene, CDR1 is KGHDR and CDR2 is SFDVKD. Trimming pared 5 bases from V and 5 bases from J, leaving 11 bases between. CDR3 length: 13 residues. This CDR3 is CATSGQPDTEAFF. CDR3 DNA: TGTGCCACCAGTGGACAGCCGGATACTGAAGCTTTCTTT.

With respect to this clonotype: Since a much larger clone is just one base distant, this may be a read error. The CDR3 nucleotides read TGTGCCAGCTGTTTACAGGACGGCACAGATACGCAGTATTTT. It codes for CASCLQDGTDTQYF. The chain couples TRBV12-3 or TRBV12-4 to TRBJ2-3; maybe TRBD1 (5 bases). The CDR3 spans 14 residues.

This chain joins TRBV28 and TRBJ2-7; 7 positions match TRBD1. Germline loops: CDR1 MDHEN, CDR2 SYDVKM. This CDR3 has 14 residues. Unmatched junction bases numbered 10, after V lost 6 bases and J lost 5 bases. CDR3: CASSLPGTANEQYF. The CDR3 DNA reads TGTGCCAGCAGCCTCCCAGGGACAGCCAACGAGCAGTACTTC.

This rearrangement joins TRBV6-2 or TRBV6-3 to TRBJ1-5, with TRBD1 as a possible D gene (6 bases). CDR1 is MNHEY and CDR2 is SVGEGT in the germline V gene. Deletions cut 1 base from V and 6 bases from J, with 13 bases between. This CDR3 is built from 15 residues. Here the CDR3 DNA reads TGTGCCAGCAGTTACTTCGGGGGGCTCGCTCAGCCCCAGCATTTT. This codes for CASSYFGGLAQPQHF.

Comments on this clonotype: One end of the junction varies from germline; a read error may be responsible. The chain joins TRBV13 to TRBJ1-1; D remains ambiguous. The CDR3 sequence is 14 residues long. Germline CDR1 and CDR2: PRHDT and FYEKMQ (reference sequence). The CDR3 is CAISLDTVNTEAFF. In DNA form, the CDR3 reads TGTGCCATCAGCTTAGATACGGTAAACACTGAAGCTTTCTTT.

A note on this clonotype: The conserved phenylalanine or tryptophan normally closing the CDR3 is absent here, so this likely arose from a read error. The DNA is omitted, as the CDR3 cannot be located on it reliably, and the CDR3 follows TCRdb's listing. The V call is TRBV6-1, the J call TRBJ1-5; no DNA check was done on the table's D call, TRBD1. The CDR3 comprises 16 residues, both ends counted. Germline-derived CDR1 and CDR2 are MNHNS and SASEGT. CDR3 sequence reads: CASSHTGRGWNQPQHY.

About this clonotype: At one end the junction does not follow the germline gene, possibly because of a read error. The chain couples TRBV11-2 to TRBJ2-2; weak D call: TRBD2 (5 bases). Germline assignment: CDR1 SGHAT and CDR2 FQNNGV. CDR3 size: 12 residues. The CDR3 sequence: CASSPHLWELSF. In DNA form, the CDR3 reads TGTGCCAGCAGCCCTCACCTCTGGGAGCTGTCTTTT.

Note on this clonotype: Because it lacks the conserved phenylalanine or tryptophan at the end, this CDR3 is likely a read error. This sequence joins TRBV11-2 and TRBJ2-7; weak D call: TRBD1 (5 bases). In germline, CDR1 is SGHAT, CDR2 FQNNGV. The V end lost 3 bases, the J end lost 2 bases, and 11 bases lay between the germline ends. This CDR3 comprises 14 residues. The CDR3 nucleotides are TGTGCCAGCAGCTTGACAGATGGAGCCTACGAGCAGTACTTA. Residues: CASSLTDGAYEQYL.

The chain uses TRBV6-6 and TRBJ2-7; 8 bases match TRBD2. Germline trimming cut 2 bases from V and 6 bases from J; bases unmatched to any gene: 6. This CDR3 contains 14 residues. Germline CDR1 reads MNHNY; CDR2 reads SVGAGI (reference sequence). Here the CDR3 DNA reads TGTGCCAGCAGTTACGATAGCGGGGCAGTCGAGCAGTACTTC. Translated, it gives CASSYDSGAVEQYF.

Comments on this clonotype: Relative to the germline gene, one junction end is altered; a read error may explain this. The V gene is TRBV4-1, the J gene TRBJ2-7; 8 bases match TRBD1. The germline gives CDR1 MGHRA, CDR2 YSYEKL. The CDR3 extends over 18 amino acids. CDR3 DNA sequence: TGCCCCAGCAGCCTTGGACAGGGTGCCCCGGAAATTCCCTACGGGCAGTACTTC. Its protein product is CPSSLGQGAPEIPYGQYF.

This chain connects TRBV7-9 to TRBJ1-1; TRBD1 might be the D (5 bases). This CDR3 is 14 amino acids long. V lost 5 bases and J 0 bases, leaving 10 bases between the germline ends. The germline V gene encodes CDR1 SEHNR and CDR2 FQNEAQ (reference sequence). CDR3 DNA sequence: TGTGCCAGCAGCCCACGGACACTGAACACTGAAGCTTTCTTT. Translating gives CASSPRTLNTEAFF.

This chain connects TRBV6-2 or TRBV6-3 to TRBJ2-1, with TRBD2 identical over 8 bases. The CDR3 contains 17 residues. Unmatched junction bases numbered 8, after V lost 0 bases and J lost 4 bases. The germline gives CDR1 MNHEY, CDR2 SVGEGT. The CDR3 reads CASSYSPIAGLYNEQFF. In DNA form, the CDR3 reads TGTGCCAGCAGTTACTCTCCCATAGCGGGACTATACAATGAGCAGTTCTTC.

Written as DNA, the CDR3 is TGTGCCAGCAGTTCCTCACACATTTACGAGCAGTACTTC. This codes for CASSSSHIYEQYF. This sequence joins TRBV28 and TRBJ2-7; D unclear. Looked up from germline, CDR1 is MDHEN and CDR2 is SYDVKM. V was cut by 4 bases and J by 4 bases, with 11 bases left in between. The CDR3 runs 13 residues.

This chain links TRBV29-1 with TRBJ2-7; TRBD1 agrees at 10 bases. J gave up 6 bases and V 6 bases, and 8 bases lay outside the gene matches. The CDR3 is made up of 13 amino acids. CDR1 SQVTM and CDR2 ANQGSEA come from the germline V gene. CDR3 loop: CSVYTGTGAEQYF. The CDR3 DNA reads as TGCAGCGTATATACCGGGACAGGGGCCGAGCAGTACTTC.